This T cell receptor (beta chain) was recovered during a study of T cell responses to AZD1222 COVID-19 vaccine. This CDR3 is built from 14 residues. Trimming stripped 4 bases from V and 1 base from J, with 10 bases between. CDR1 is SNHLY and CDR2 is FYNNEI in the germline V gene. Remarks on this clone: Its specificity is unknown.

Sequencing was performed with immunoSEQ multiplex PCR; in TCRdb, only in-frame clones are kept and a portion is missing. The sample shows 120,000 or so clones, 65% to 90% of them seen only once. Study-level findings and limits: Reportedly, nearly half the spike-specific TCRs target unmutated variant regions. Repertoire samples came only from after the peak T cell response.

The clonotype was recovered from an adult in good health. Sequencing was performed on peripheral blood, taken on day 0 of AZD1222 vaccination. This chain links TRBV2 with TRBJ1-1; D may be TRBD1 (5 bases). CDR3 DNA: TGTGCCAGCAGTGCCCATGGGGGGAACACTGAAGCTTTCTTT. Translation: CASSAHGGNTEAFF.